What follows are 5 T cell receptor beta chains derived from one specimen sequenced in a study of TIL therapy for anti-PD-1-resistant metastatic lung cancer (dated by TCRdb to about 2021). TCR beta CDR3 regions were amplified from genomic DNA by bias-controlled multiplex PCR with the immunoSEQ v3 hsTCRB kit. TCRdb re-hosts the immuneACCESS table, in-frame sequences only. Its copies lack some clones; in the studies checked, an unresolved V gene accounts for under half of them, and the cause for the rest is not known. The sample contains about 7,000 clones, about 65% of them found a single time. The top ten clonotypes cover around 8% of the sample. Interpreted using the paper, the time point label stands for: pre-treatment sample, taken before nivolumab and TIL therapy. The baseline tumor samples were excised metastases, mostly pleural nodules or supraclavicular lymph nodes, taken from the same resection that was used to grow TIL.

The source was tumor tissue, collected at baseline. The receptors were gathered from a person between 30 and 79 years old with non-small cell lung cancer.

This clone turned up a few times. V and J are TRBV27 and TRBJ2-6, with 7 nucleotides matching TRBD1. The CDR3 spans 19 residues. Germline lookup yields CDR1 MNHEY and CDR2 SMNVEV (reference sequence). V trimming: 5 bases; J trimming: 0 bases; junction bases outside the gene matches: 13. The CDR3 protein is CASSRQGQNPTSGANVLTF. CDR3 in DNA: TGTGCCAGCAGTCGCCAGGGACAGAACCCTACCTCTGGGGCCAACGTCCTGACTTTC.

The CDR3 DNA follows: TGTGCCAGCAGCGTGCACAGGGTGGGAGCCAAAAACATTCAGTACTTC. Translation gives CASSVHRVGAKNIQYF. This chain uses TRBV7-8 with TRBJ2-4; possible D gene TRBD1, 6 bases. Between the trimmed V and J ends, which lost 5 bases and 0 bases, there was a span of 14 bases. CDR3 length: 16 residues. Germline V gene lookup returns CDR1 SGHVS and CDR2 FQNEAQ.

This chain joins TRBV7-3 and TRBJ1-1; a weak D match, TRBD1 (5 bases). CDR1 and CDR2 (germline): SGHTA, FQGTGA. The CDR3 totals 15 residues. V was trimmed by 2 bases and J by 0 bases, leaving 10 bases between them. The CDR3 sequence: CASSLGGPMNTEAFF. The CDR3 DNA reads TGTGCCAGCAGCTTAGGGGGACCGATGAACACTGAAGCTTTCTTT.

The chain uses TRBV30 and TRBJ1-1; maybe TRBD1 (6 bases). CDR3 length: 13 residues. V was cut by 2 bases and J by 5 bases, with 12 bases left in between. Germline loops: CDR1 GTSNPN, CDR2 SVGIG (reference sequence). In nucleotides, the CDR3 is TGTGCCTGGAGTAACAGGGTCTTGACTGAAGCTTTCTTT. As protein: CAWSNRVLTEAFF.

With regard to this clone: The sample has other DNA sequences that encode this CDR3 too. The chain joins TRBV19 to TRBJ2-3; unclear D gene. This CDR3 is 13 amino acids long. Deletions cut 5 bases from V and 1 base from J, with 7 bases between. The germline V gene has CDR1 LNHDA and CDR2 SQIVND (reference sequence). CDR3 residues: CASSLSGTDTQYF. DNA for the CDR3: TGTGCCAGTAGTCTGAGCGGCACAGATACGCAGTATTTT.